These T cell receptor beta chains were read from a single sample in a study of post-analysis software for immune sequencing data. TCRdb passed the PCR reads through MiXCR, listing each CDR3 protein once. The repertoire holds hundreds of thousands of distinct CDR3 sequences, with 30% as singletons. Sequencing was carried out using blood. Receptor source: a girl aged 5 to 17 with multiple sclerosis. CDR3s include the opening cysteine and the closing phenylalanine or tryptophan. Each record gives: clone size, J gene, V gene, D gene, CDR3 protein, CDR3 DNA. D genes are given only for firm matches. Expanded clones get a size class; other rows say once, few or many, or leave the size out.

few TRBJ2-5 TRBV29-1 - CSSRWGFQETQYF TGCAGCTCTAGGTGGGGCTTCCAAGAGACCCAGTACTTC
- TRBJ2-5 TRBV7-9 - CASRGQGTRETQYF TGTGCCAGTAGGGGTCAAGGGACAAGGGAGACCCAGTACTTC
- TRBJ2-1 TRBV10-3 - CASAHGGTSYSEQFF TGTGCCAGCGCCCACGGCGGCACCTCCTACAGTGAGCAGTTCTTC
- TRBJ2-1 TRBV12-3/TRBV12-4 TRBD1 CASSPTHRDRGRNEQFF TGTGCCAGCAGTCCAACACACCGGGACAGGGGAAGGAATGAGCAGTTCTTC
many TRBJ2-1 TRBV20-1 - CSAASYNEQFF TGCAGTGCGGCATCCTACAATGAGCAGTTCTTC
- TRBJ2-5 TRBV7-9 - CASSPGGSWETQYF TGTGCCAGCAGCCCGGGTGGTAGCTGGGAGACCCAGTACTTC
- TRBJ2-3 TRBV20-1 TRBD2 CSAGRSGGSTDTQYF TGCAGTGCTGGGAGAAGCGGGGGCAGCACAGATACGCAGTATTTT
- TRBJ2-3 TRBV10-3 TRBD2 CAIGGRLAGGEATQYF TGTGCCATCGGGGGACGACTAGCGGGGGGTGAGGCTACGCAGTATTTT
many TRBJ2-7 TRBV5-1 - CASSLSGRAYEQYF TGCGCCAGCAGCTTGTCCGGCAGGGCCTACGAGCAGTACTTC
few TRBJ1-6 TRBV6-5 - CASHTGLGLSSPLHF TGTGCCAGCCATACAGGGCTCGGATTGAGTTCACCCCTCCACTTT
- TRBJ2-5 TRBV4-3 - CASSQDGQGETQYF TGCGCCAGCAGCCAGGACGGCCAAGGGGAGACCCAGTACTTC
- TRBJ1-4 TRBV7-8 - CASSQMRRGEKLFF TGTGCCAGCAGCCAGATGAGACGTGGTGAAAAACTGTTTTTT
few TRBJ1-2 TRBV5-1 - CASSLYSAGNYGYTF TGCGCCAGCAGCTTGTATTCTGCGGGAAACTATGGCTACACCTTC
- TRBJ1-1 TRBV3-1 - CASSQAPYDVGTEAFF TGTGCCAGCAGCCAAGCCCCATATGACGTAGGGACTGAAGCTTTCTTT
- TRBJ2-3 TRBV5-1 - CASSPTGLGITDTQYF TGCGCCAGCAGCCCGACAGGTTTGGGGATCACAGATACGCAGTATTTT
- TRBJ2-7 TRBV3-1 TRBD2 CASSQMSSGLSEQYF TGTGCCAGCAGCCAAATGTCTAGCGGACTTTCCGAGCAGTACTTC
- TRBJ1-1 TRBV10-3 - CAIAGGPTMNTEAFF TGTGCCATCGCGGGGGGCCCTACCATGAACACTGAAGCTTTCTTT
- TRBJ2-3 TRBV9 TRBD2 CASSLGLAGDTDTQYF TGTGCCAGCAGCCTGGGGCTAGCGGGGGATACAGATACGCAGTATTTT
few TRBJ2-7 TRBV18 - CASSPSGMLEQYF TGTGCCAGCTCACCGAGTGGGATGCTCGAGCAGTACTTC